This T cell receptor (beta chain) comes out of a study of glioma-infiltrating T cells. Study-wide results and caveats: Gliomas, especially low-grade, showed above-expected tissue-blood divergence; non-neoplastic patients showed below. Shared blood CDR3 signature motifs marked patients with low tissue-blood divergence.

In this sample, this clonotype turned up many times. Its antigen remains unidentified. Using RNA template, CDR3s of TCR alpha and beta were amplified with iRepertoire arm-PCR. Input was roughly 100-450 ng of tissue mRNA or PBMC total RNA. TCRdb used MiXCR to reprocess the multiplex PCR reads, holding one entry per CDR3 protein. The table has 300,000 to 450,000 distinct CDR3 sequences, around 38% seen once. The ends lost 4 bases at V and 2 bases at J; junction bases unmatched: 11. Germline loops: CDR1 MDHEN, CDR2 SYDVKM. The CDR3 length is 16 residues. The sequence came from a human donor with low-grade glioma or glioblastoma, undergoing nonglioma brain surgery, or in good health (not recorded which). The chain combines TRBV28 with TRBJ2-7, with 7 bases identical to TRBD1. The material sequenced was glioma tissue, nonneoplastic brain tissue, or PBMCs (not recorded which). The chain's CDR3 is CASSSLQGPSAYEQYF. CDR3 in DNA: TGTGCCAGCAGTTCCCTACAGGGGCCGTCCGCCTACGAGCAGTACTTC.